The sequence of this TCR beta chain was determined in a study of blood T cell repertoires in COVID-19. Germline V lookup: CDR1 SGDLS, CDR2 YYNGEE. The germline V and J ends were trimmed by 0 bases and 6 bases, with 7 bases remaining between them. The CDR3 loop spans 14 amino acids. Clones were sequenced by immunoSEQ multiplex PCR, and TCRdb holds only the in-frame ones, with some missing. The sample has roughly 96,000 clones; approximately 80% are singletons. This receptor was obtained from a man aged 55-75 years with acute or convalescent COVID-19. The sequencing sample was made of peripheral blood. This sequence joins TRBV9 and TRBJ1-6; no reliable D call. CDR3 sequence: CASSVDTANSPLHF. CDR3 in DNA: TGTGCCAGCAGCGTAGACACAGCTAATTCACCCCTCCACTTT.